This is a list of T cell receptor beta chains from one sample in a study of blood T cell repertoires in COVID-19. TCRdb keeps only in-frame clones here, not all; method: immunoSEQ multiplex PCR. The sample has more than 250,000 clones; 80% to 95% are singletons. What was sequenced was PBMCs or T cells enriched from blood (not recorded which). These TCRs come from a young woman who had recovered from COVID-19. CDR3s include the opening cysteine and the closing phenylalanine or tryptophan. Fields, in order: CDR3 protein, CDR3 DNA, D gene, V gene, J gene, clone size. D genes are given only for firm matches. The listing skips clone size in some rows; elsewhere it reads once, few, many or a size class.

CDR3: CASREQGSYGYTF; DNA: TGCGCCAGCAGGGAACAGGGGAGCTATGGCTACACCTTC; D: TRBD1; V: TRBV23-1; J: TRBJ1-2; size: NA
CDR3: CASRVTWTGAYEQYF; DNA: TGTGCCAGCAGAGTTACATGGACAGGAGCCTACGAGCAGTACTTC; D: TRBD1; V: TRBV6-5; J: TRBJ2-7; size: NA
CDR3: CASSPGTSGGGYEQYF; DNA: TGTGCCAGCAGCCCCGGGACTAGCGGGGGGGGCTACGAGCAGTACTTC; D: TRBD2; V: TRBV4-2; J: TRBJ2-7; size: once
CDR3: CAWMAGGGRAEAFF; DNA: TGTGCCTGGATGGCAGGGGGCGGGAGGGCTGAAGCTTTCTTT; D: TRBD1; V: TRBV30; J: TRBJ1-1; size: NA
CDR3: CASSATASYEQYF; DNA: TGTGCCAGCAGCGCGACAGCTTCCTACGAGCAGTACTTC; D: NA; V: TRBV7-9; J: TRBJ2-7; size: NA
CDR3: CASRSQGVETQYF; DNA: TGTGCCAGCAGGTCGCAGGGGGTGGAGACCCAGTACTTC; D: TRBD1; V: TRBV5-4; J: TRBJ2-5; size: NA
CDR3: CASSATRGSSYNEQFF; DNA: TGTGCCAGCAGTGCCACTAGGGGGAGCTCCTACAATGAGCAGTTCTTC; D: NA; V: TRBV2; J: TRBJ2-1; size: NA
CDR3: CASSSPTVAKNIQYF; DNA: TGTGCCAGCAGTAGCCCCACGGTAGCCAAAAACATTCAGTACTTC; D: NA; V: TRBV28; J: TRBJ2-4; size: once
CDR3: CASRDRGPLNTEAFF; DNA: TGTGCCAGCCGGGACAGGGGGCCCTTGAACACTGAAGCTTTCTTT; D: TRBD1; V: TRBV7-2; J: TRBJ1-1; size: NA
CDR3: CASSEWAGHYNEQFF; DNA: TGTGCCAGCAGTGAATGGGCAGGGCACTACAATGAGCAGTTCTTC; D: NA; V: TRBV25-1; J: TRBJ2-1; size: once
CDR3: CASSLQREVGTYEQYF; DNA: TGTGCCAGCAGTTTACAGCGGGAGGTTGGAACCTACGAGCAGTACTTC; D: TRBD2; V: TRBV28; J: TRBJ2-7; size: NA
CDR3: CAISVGISTDTQYF; DNA: TGTGCCATCAGTGTCGGGATCAGCACAGATACGCAGTATTTT; D: NA; V: TRBV10-3; J: TRBJ2-3; size: once
CDR3: CASSTSGSCRDTQYF; DNA: TGTGCCAGCAGTACTAGCGGGAGTTGTAGAGATACGCAGTATTTT; D: NA; V: TRBV21-1; J: TRBJ2-3; size: NA
CDR3: CSVVSGRAGEAFF; DNA: NA; D: NA; V: TRBV29-1; J: TRBJ1-1; size: NA
CDR3: CASRGPGYEQFF; DNA: TGTGCCAGCAGGGGGCCGGGCTATGAGCAGTTCTTC; D: NA; V: TRBV7-3; J: TRBJ2-1; size: NA
CDR3: CASSAGPQLETQYF; DNA: TGTGCCAGCAGCGCGGGACCCCAATTAGAGACCCAGTACTTC; D: NA; V: TRBV7-2; J: TRBJ2-5; size: NA
CDR3: CASSPLWGMNTEAFF; DNA: TGTGCCAGCAGTCCCCTCTGGGGCATGAACACTGAAGCTTTCTTT; D: NA; V: TRBV7-2; J: TRBJ1-1; size: NA
CDR3: CASSHTGPGGTEAFF; DNA: TGCGCCAGCAGCCATACTGGTCCGGGAGGCACTGAAGCTTTCTTT; D: NA; V: TRBV5-1; J: TRBJ1-1; size: NA
CDR3: CASRKDAGGWGQPQHF; DNA: TGCGCCAGCCGCAAGGATGCGGGGGGCTGGGGGCAGCCCCAGCATTTT; D: NA; V: TRBV4-3; J: TRBJ1-5; size: once
CDR3: CASSLASGREQYF; DNA: TGTGCCAGCAGTTTGGCTAGCGGGCGGGAGCAGTACTTC; D: TRBD2; V: TRBV12-3/TRBV12-4; J: TRBJ2-7; size: NA
CDR3: CASKKGVAEQYF; DNA: TGCGCCAGTAAAAAAGGGGTGGCGGAGCAGTACTTC; D: NA; V: TRBV10-2; J: TRBJ2-7; size: NA
CDR3: CASRQGATSNQPQHF; DNA: TGTGCCAGCAGACAGGGGGCGACTAGCAATCAGCCCCAGCATTTT; D: TRBD1; V: TRBV2; J: TRBJ1-5; size: once
CDR3: CASSPGHLRTDTQYF; DNA: TGTGCCAGCAGCCCGGGACACCTGAGGACAGATACGCAGTATTTT; D: NA; V: TRBV6-4; J: TRBJ2-3; size: NA
CDR3: CASSPRREGLFF; DNA: TGTGCCAGCAGCCCCCGCAGGGAGGGGCTGTTTTTT; D: TRBD2; V: TRBV6-6; J: TRBJ2-2; size: NA
CDR3: CASSRSQGASYEQYF; DNA: TGCGCCAGCAGCCGTTCCCAGGGGGCTAGCTACGAGCAGTACTTC; D: TRBD1; V: TRBV5-1; J: TRBJ2-7; size: NA
CDR3: CASTHKALAGNQETQYF; DNA: TGCGCCAGCACCCATAAGGCTCTAGCGGGGAACCAAGAGACCCAGTACTTC; D: TRBD2; V: TRBV5-1; J: TRBJ2-5; size: NA
CDR3: CASSSLIKETQYF; DNA: TGTGCCAGCAGCTCCCTAATTAAAGAGACCCAGTACTTC; D: NA; V: TRBV7-2; J: TRBJ2-5; size: NA
CDR3: CASSPRTGLINEQFF; DNA: TGTGCCAGCAGCCCGCGGACAGGTCTGATCAATGAGCAGTTCTTC; D: TRBD1; V: TRBV11-3; J: TRBJ2-1; size: NA
CDR3: CASSPGGGTWNTQYF; DNA: TGTGCCAGCAGCCCCGGCGGCGGAACTTGGAATACGCAGTATTTT; D: NA; V: TRBV7-2; J: TRBJ2-3; size: NA